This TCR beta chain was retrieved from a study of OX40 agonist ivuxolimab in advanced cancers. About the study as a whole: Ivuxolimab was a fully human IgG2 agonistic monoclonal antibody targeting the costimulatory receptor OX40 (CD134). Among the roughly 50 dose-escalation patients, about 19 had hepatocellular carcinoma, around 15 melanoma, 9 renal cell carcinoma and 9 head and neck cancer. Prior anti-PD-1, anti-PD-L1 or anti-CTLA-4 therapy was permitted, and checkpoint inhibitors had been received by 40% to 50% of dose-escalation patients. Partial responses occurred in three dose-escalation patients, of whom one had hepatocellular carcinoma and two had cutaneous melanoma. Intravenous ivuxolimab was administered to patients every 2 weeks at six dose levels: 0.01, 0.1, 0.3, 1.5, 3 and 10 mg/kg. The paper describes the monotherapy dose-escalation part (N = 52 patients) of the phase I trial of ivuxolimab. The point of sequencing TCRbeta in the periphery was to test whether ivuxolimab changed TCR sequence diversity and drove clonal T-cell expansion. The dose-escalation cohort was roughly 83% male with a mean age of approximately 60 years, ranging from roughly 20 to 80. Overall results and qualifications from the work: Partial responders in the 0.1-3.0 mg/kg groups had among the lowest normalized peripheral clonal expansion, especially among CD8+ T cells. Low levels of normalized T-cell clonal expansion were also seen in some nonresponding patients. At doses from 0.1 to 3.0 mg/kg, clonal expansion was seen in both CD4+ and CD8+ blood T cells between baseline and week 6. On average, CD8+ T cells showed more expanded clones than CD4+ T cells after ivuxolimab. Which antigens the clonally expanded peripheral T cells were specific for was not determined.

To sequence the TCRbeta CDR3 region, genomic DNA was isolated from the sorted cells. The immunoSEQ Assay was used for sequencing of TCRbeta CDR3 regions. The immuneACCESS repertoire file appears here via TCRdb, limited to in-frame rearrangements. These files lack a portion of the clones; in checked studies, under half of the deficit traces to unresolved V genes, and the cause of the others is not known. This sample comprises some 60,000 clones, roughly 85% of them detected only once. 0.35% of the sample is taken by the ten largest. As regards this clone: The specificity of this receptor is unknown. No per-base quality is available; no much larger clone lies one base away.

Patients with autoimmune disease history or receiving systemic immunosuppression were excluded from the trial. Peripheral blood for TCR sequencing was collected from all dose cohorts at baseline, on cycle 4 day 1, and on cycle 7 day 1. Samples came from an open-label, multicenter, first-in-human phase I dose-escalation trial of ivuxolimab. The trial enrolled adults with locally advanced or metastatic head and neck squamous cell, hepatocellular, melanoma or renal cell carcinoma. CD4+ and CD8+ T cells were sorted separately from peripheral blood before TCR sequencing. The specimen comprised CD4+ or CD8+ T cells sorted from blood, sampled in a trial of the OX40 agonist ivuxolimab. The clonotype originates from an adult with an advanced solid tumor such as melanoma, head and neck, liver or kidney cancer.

CDR3 sequence: CASREGAGGNTIYF. The sequenced DNA is TGCGCCAGCAGGGAGGGGGCTGGTGGAAACACCATATATTTT. The V and J segments used are TRBV5-1 and TRBJ1-3; 7 central nucleotides agree with TRBD1. Trimmed from V: 5 bases; trimmed from J: 3 bases; junction bases lacking a gene match: 5. The cysteine opens and the phenylalanine closes a CDR3 of 14 amino acids. Of all the DNA, just the CDR3 is kept, 42 bases in frame from base 1. CDR1 is given as SGHRS and CDR2 as YFSETQ, both from the germline V gene.